One T cell receptor beta chain is described in this entry. The antigen remains unidentified. This entry comes from a study of cytomegalovirus exposure and HLA in healthy donors. Study as a whole: Genetic ancestry analysis placed over 75% of the 400 or so donors that were genotyped in the Caucasian-associated cluster.

The PCR had 60 Vbeta and 13 Jbeta primers. The method was immunoSEQ multiplex PCR; TCRdb's version includes in-frame clones alone and lacks a portion of them. The data show about 160,000 clones, 82% seen once. Notes on the study in general: Immune exposure information comprised only CMV serostatus. TRBV6-2, TRBV6-3 and some other V segments were unresolvable in 87-base-pair reads. Analysis was carried out at a later point, and it linked a missense DCLRE1C variant to TCR beta V- and J-gene trimming.

Trimming took 1 base from V and 1 from J, leaving 7 bases between them. Germline values: CDR1 LNHDA, CDR2 SQIVND (reference sequence). The CDR3 sequence is 14 residues long. The sequence derives from a male donor in good health and CMV-seropositive. Sample: PBMCs. V is TRBV19 and J is TRBJ1-1; D is unresolved. The CDR3 protein is CASSIGNKNTEAFF. The CDR3 DNA follows: TGTGCCAGTAGTATAGGCAACAAGAACACTGAAGCTTTCTTT.